This T cell receptor beta chain is from a study of glioma-infiltrating T cells. The study's findings and limits: Tissue and blood shared very few CDR3 sequences. Non-neoplastic patients had below-expected tissue-blood divergence, while all gliomas exceeded expectation.

Deletions cut 3 bases from V and 3 bases from J, with 12 bases between. This CDR3 is built from 14 residues. This clonotype was seen more than once but under ten times. The antigen remains undetermined. Using RNA template, CDR3s of TCR alpha and beta were amplified with iRepertoire arm-PCR. One-step reverse transcription and amplification started from about 100-400 ng of tissue mRNA or PBMC total RNA. MiXCR was run by TCRdb on the multiplex PCR reads, yielding one entry per CDR3 protein. This sample yields more than 100,000 distinct CDR3 sequences, of which around 28% are seen a single time; approximately 43% belongs to the top ten.

The sequence was collected from a human donor with low-grade glioma or glioblastoma, undergoing nonglioma brain surgery, or in good health (not recorded which). Sequences were obtained from glioma tissue, nonneoplastic brain tissue, or PBMCs (not recorded which). The V gene is TRBV12-3 or TRBV12-4, the J gene TRBJ2-7; no reliable D call. The CDR3 sequence is CASSFGQPGYEQYF. The CDR3 DNA is TGTGCCAGCAGTTTTGGGCAGCCAGGCTACGAGCAGTACTTC.